Listed below are T cell receptor beta chains from one sample, sequenced in a study of PD-L1 blockade in urothelial cancer. Libraries were prepared by immunoSEQ multiplex PCR; TCRdb keeps only in-frame clonotypes and omits some of them. This table has approximately 38,000 clones, more than 85% appearing once. The sample was PBMCs, taken around atezolizumab (anti-PD-L1) treatment. These receptors all come from a man in his 60s with urothelial cancer. CDR3s include the opening cysteine and the closing phenylalanine or tryptophan. Each record gives: D gene, clone size, V gene, J gene, CDR3 DNA, CDR3 protein. A D gene is named only where the DNA matches it firmly. Only some rows state a clone size, as once, few, many or a class for expanded clones.

d_call: TRBD1; clone_size: few; v_call: TRBV9; j_call: TRBJ2-1; cdr3_nt: TGTGCCAGCAGCGGAGACAGGGGGACGGCTTCGGGGCAGTTCTTC; cdr3_aa: CASSGDRGTASGQFF
d_call: TRBD1; clone_size: .; v_call: TRBV28; j_call: TRBJ2-3; cdr3_nt: TGTGCCAGCAGTGCCCCCCGACAGGGTCGCGATACGCAGTATTTT; cdr3_aa: CASSAPRQGRDTQYF
d_call: .; clone_size: .; v_call: TRBV21-1; j_call: TRBJ1-4; cdr3_nt: TGTGCCACCCGCCCAGGGGGCGAAGCTAATGAAAAACTGTTTTTT; cdr3_aa: CATRPGGEANEKLFF
d_call: TRBD1; clone_size: .; v_call: TRBV2; j_call: TRBJ2-6; cdr3_nt: TGTGCCAGCAGTGGTCCGGGACAGGGAAGTGGGGCCAACGTCCTGACTTTC; cdr3_aa: CASSGPGQGSGANVLTF
d_call: .; clone_size: once; v_call: TRBV7-9; j_call: TRBJ1-5; cdr3_nt: TGTGCCAGCAGCTTAGTTGAAGGAGCCCAGCATTTT; cdr3_aa: CASSLVEGAQHF
d_call: .; clone_size: .; v_call: TRBV7-9; j_call: TRBJ2-1; cdr3_nt: TGTGCCAGCAGCTTGTCCGGGTCCTACAATGAGCAGTTCTTC; cdr3_aa: CASSLSGSYNEQFF
d_call: TRBD1; clone_size: .; v_call: TRBV9; j_call: TRBJ2-1; cdr3_nt: TGTGCCAGCAGCATCCTGACAGGGGGGGACAATGAGCAGTTCTTC; cdr3_aa: CASSILTGGDNEQFF
d_call: .; clone_size: .; v_call: TRBV4-2; j_call: TRBJ2-3; cdr3_nt: TGTGCCAGCAGCGAGGGGGTTGGGGCCTACCCGCAGTATTTT; cdr3_aa: CASSEGVGAYPQYF
d_call: TRBD1; clone_size: .; v_call: TRBV2; j_call: TRBJ1-5; cdr3_nt: TGTGCCAGCAGCCAACAGGGGAACCAGCCCCAGCATTTT; cdr3_aa: CASSQQGNQPQHF
d_call: TRBD2; clone_size: .; v_call: TRBV6-1; j_call: TRBJ2-7; cdr3_nt: TGTGCCAGCAGTGATCCTAGACTAGCGGGAGGGGACGAGCAGTACTTC; cdr3_aa: CASSDPRLAGGDEQYF